This TCR beta chain was found in a study of T cells in Graves' hyperthyroidism and ophthalmopathy. Study as a whole: Pretreatment peripheral blood was obtained at initial diagnosis. Study-wide points: Ophthalmopathy was separated from stable hyperthyroidism by a 13 V-J model.

This clonotype has more than one count but fewer than ten. The antigen is not known. The source material, RNA transcripts, was used to amplify TCR beta CDR3 regions. HTBI primers were used for first-round RT-PCR of the TCR CDR3. In TCRdb, the multiplex PCR reads were re-called with MiXCR into one record per CDR3 protein. The sample has about 640,000 distinct CDR3 sequences; roughly 20% are singletons. Trimming removed 0 bases from V and 10 bases from J; junction bases left unmatched: 3. The CDR3 runs 13 residues. CDR1 is GTSNPN and CDR2 is SVGIG in the germline V gene (reference sequence). Uncontrolled infection, other autoimmune disease, pregnancy or lactation barred patients from enrollment.

The chain uses TRBV30 and TRBJ1-6; 7 positions agree with TRBD1. This TCR was recovered from a man aged 30 to 39 with Graves' ophthalmopathy. What was sequenced was blood. CDR3 region: CAWSVTGASPLHF. DNA of the CDR3: TGTGCCTGGAGTGTAACAGGGGCCTCACCCCTCCACTTT.